A selection of T cell receptor beta chains follows, all from one sample in a study of cytomegalovirus exposure and HLA in healthy donors. This table comes from immunoSEQ multiplex PCR, and its TCRdb copy is limited to in-frame clones, with some not included. The table includes 170,000 or so clones, about 80% detected once. Sequencing input: PBMCs. The origin of the receptors is a woman in her forties or fifties in good health and CMV-seropositive. The CDR3 runs from the conserved cysteine through the conserved F or W. Fields, in order: D gene, CDR3 length, J gene, V gene, clone size, CDR3 protein, CDR3 DNA. D genes are given only for firm matches. Only some rows state a clone size, as once, few, many or a class for expanded clones.

>.|14|TRBJ1-2|TRBV5-1|.
CASSLDAVSYGYTF
TGCGCCAGCAGCTTGGATGCGGTTTCCTATGGCTACACCTTC
>.|15|TRBJ1-2|TRBV27|.
CASSLFGGANYGYTF
TGTGCCAGCAGTTTATTTGGTGGGGCCAACTATGGCTACACCTTC
>.|12|TRBJ2-7|TRBV28|.
CAVGQGPYEQYF
TGTGCCGTCGGGCAGGGGCCCTACGAGCAGTACTTC
>.|16|TRBJ1-1|TRBV7-2|.
CASSLAVRRGGTEAFF
TGTGCCAGCAGCTTAGCTGTCCGGAGGGGCGGCACTGAAGCTTTCTTT
>.|12|TRBJ2-7|TRBV28|few
CASSPTGRDKFF
TGTGCCAGCAGTCCTACAGGGAGAGATAAATTCTTC
>.|11|TRBJ2-1|TRBV6-5|once
CASRRDNEQFF
TGTGCCAGCAGGCGGGACAATGAGCAGTTCTTC
>.|12|TRBJ2-3|TRBV5-1|.
CASSLSTDTQYF
TGCGCCAGCAGCCTAAGCACAGATACGCAGTATTTT
>.|15|TRBJ1-1|TRBV9|.
CASSVANLLNTEAFF
TGTGCCAGCAGCGTAGCTAACCTTTTGAACACTGAAGCTTTCTTT
>.|11|TRBJ1-4|TRBV2|.
CASSDGEKLFF
TGTGCCAGCAGTGACGGGGAAAAACTGTTTTTT
>.|20|TRBJ2-7|TRBV6-4|.
CASSDKSTQGRGRSWYEQYF
TGTGCCAGCAGTGACAAGTCGACCCAGGGCAGGGGAAGATCTTGGTACGAGCAGTACTTC
>.|13|TRBJ1-1|TRBV15|.
CATVRGANTEAFF
TGTGCCACCGTCCGGGGGGCGAACACTGAAGCTTTCTTT
>TRBD1|15|TRBJ1-2|TRBV7-8|.
CASSLGQGILYGYTF
TGTGCCAGCAGCTTAGGACAGGGGATCCTCTATGGCTACACCTTC
>.|13|TRBJ1-2|TRBV6-5|.
CASSYSGGEGYTF
TGTGCCAGCAGTTACTCAGGCGGGGAGGGCTACACCTTC
>.|13|TRBJ1-2|TRBV5-1|.
CASSLGPSYGYTF
TGCGCCAGCAGCTTGGGGCCTTCCTATGGCTACACCTTC
>TRBD1|16|TRBJ1-5|TRBV25-1|.
CASSDTDRGPYQPQHF
TGTGCCAGCAGTGATACGGACAGGGGGCCCTATCAGCCCCAGCATTTT
>.|15|TRBJ2-1|TRBV28|.
CASLVAGGSYNEQFF
TGTGCCAGCTTGGTCGCGGGTGGATCATACAATGAGCAGTTCTTC
>.|16|TRBJ1-6|TRBV7-9|.
CASSLLPTGSNSPLHF
TGTGCCAGCAGCTTACTTCCGACAGGTTCTAATTCACCCCTCCACTTT
>.|14|TRBJ2-3|TRBV6-5|.
CASSYGGPTDTQYF
TGTGCCAGCAGTTATGGCGGGCCTACAGATACGCAGTATTTT
>TRBD2|15|TRBJ2-5|TRBV5-4|.
CASRVAGISQETQYF
TGTGCCAGCAGAGTAGCGGGGATTTCCCAAGAGACCCAGTACTTC
>TRBD2|16|TRBJ2-1|TRBV7-7|.
CASSTQLAGGVNEQFF
TGTGCTAGCAGCACCCAACTAGCGGGAGGGGTTAATGAGCAGTTCTTC
>.|14|TRBJ2-5|TRBV6-5|.
CASSYGLRIAEQYF
TGTGCCAGCAGTTACGGACTCCGGATTGCAGAGCAGTACTTC
>.|14|TRBJ2-7|TRBV5-6|.
CASSLFGSEDEQYF
TGTGCCAGCAGCTTGTTCGGGTCTGAGGACGAGCAGTACTTC
>TRBD2|15|TRBJ2-7|TRBV7-2|.
CASSLRTSRNYEQYF
TGTGCCAGCAGCTTGAGGACTAGCCGAAACTACGAGCAGTACTTC
>.|12|TRBJ1-1|TRBV5-8|.
CASGRWYAEAFF
TGTGCCAGCGGGAGGTGGTACGCGGAAGCTTTCTTT
>.|15|TRBJ2-3|TRBV5-1|.
CASSSTPGFTDTQYF
TGCGCCAGCAGCTCAACACCAGGGTTCACAGATACGCAGTATTTT
>.|12|TRBJ1-2|TRBV6-5|few
CASSYGPGGYTF
TGTGCCAGCAGTTATGGCCCGGGGGGCTACACCTTC
>TRBD1|16|TRBJ1-2|TRBV7-3|.
CASSLHSGQGNYGYTF
TGTGCCAGCAGCTTACACTCGGGACAGGGTAACTATGGCTACACCTTC
>.|16|TRBJ1-6|TRBV4-2|few
CASSQDTRAENSPLHF
TGTGCCAGCAGCCAGGACACTCGGGCCGAGAATTCACCCCTCCACTTT
>.|14|TRBJ1-2|TRBV28|.
CASSSQGPNYGYTF
TGTGCCAGCAGTTCACAGGGACCTAACTATGGCTACACCTTC
>.|15|TRBJ1-1|TRBV4-3|.
CASSQDQGGWTEAFF
TGCGCCAGCAGCCAAGATCAGGGCGGTTGGACTGAAGCTTTCTTT
>TRBD1|13|TRBJ1-2|TRBV9|.
CASSETGNYGYTF
TGTGCCAGCAGCGAGACAGGGAACTATGGCTACACCTTC
>.|14|TRBJ1-1|TRBV6-4|.
CASTLEPGATEAFF
TGTGCCAGCACGTTAGAACCAGGGGCCACTGAAGCTTTCTTT
>TRBD1|14|TRBJ1-1|TRBV7-2|few
CASSVRGLNTEAFF
TGTGCCAGCAGCGTCAGGGGGCTGAACACTGAAGCTTTCTTT
>TRBD1|15|TRBJ2-1|TRBV6-6|.
CASSYGGQGVNEQFF
TGTGCCAGCAGTTACGGCGGACAGGGGGTAAATGAGCAGTTCTTC
>TRBD2|16|TRBJ2-1|TRBV4-3|.
CASSQEGGRAYNEQFF
TGCGCCAGCAGCCAAGAGGGCGGGAGGGCCTACAATGAGCAGTTCTTC
>TRBD2|17|TRBJ2-2|TRBV7-8|.
CASSLRLAGGRTGELFF
TGTGCCAGCAGCTTGAGACTAGCGGGAGGGCGCACCGGGGAGCTGTTTTTT